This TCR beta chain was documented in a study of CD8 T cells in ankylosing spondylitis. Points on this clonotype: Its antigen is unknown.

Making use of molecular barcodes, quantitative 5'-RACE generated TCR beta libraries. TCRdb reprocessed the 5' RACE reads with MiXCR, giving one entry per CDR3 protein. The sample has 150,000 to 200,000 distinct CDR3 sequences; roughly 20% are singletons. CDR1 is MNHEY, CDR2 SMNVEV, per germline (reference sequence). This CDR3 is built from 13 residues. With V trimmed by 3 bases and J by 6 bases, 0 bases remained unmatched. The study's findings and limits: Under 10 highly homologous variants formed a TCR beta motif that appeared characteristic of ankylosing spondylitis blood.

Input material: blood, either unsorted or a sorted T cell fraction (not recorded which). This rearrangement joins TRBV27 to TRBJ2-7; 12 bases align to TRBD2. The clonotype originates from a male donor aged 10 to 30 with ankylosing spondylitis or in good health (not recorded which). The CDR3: CASSLTSGGEQYV. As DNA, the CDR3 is TGTGCCAGCAGTTTGACTAGCGGGGGCGAGCAGTACGTC.